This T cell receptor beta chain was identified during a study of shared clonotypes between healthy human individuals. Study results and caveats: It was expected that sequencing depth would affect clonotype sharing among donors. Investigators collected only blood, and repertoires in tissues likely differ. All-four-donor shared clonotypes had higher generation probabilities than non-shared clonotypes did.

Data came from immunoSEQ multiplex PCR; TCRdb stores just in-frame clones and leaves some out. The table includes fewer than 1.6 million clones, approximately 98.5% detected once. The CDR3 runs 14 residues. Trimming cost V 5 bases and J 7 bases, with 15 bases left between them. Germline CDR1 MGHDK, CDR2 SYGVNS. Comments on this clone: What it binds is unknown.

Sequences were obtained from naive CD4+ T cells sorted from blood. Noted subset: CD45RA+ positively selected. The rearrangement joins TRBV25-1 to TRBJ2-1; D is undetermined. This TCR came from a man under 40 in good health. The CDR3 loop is CASSPNLVGNEQFF. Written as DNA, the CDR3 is TGTGCCAGCAGTCCTAACCTAGTGGGTAATGAGCAGTTCTTC. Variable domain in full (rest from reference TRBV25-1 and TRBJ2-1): EADIYQTPRYLVIGTGKKITLECSQTMGHDKMYWYQQDPGMELHLIHYSYGVNSTEKGDLSSESTVSRIRTEHFPLTLESARPSHTSQYLCASSPNLVGNEQFFGPGTRLTVL.